The rows below give T cell receptor beta chains drawn from one sample of a study of cytomegalovirus exposure and HLA in healthy donors. The assay was immunoSEQ multiplex PCR, and TCRdb's table has in-frame clones only and misses some. Seen here are around 60,000 clones, 96% observed once, and the top ten hold 0.9% to 1.5%. Sequencing was done on a sample of PBMCs. These receptors were taken from a young woman in good health and CMV-seronegative. The CDR3 runs from the conserved cysteine through the conserved F or W. Fields, in order: V gene, clone size, J gene, D gene, CDR3 protein. A D gene is named only where the DNA matches it firmly. Clone size is shown for a subset of rows, as once, few, many or a class of expanded clone.

TRBV11-2,.,TRBJ1-2,.,CASSPTRGSYGYTF
TRBV4-3,.,TRBJ2-7,TRBD1,CASSQDSRQGGQYF
TRBV5-1,.,TRBJ2-7,.,CASSWSGVSFEQYF
TRBV6-6,.,TRBJ1-2,TRBD1,CASSPGTANNYGYTF
TRBV28,.,TRBJ2-1,TRBD2,CASRKGLLRGEQFF
TRBV19,.,TRBJ2-1,TRBD2,CASSIDRGGRDEQFF
TRBV6-1,.,TRBJ2-7,.,CASRGMGGAPYEQYF
TRBV11-2,.,TRBJ2-1,.,CASSLYGGVYNEQFF
TRBV7-6,.,TRBJ2-3,TRBD2,CARPHSGGLTDTQYF
TRBV19,.,TRBJ2-1,TRBD2,CASSIDPGTSGRLRNEQFF
TRBV7-2,.,TRBJ1-3,.,CASSFNSGNTIYF
TRBV30,few,TRBJ1-2,.,CAWSGAGGYTF
TRBV10-3,.,TRBJ1-1,.,CAISATGYKNTEAFF
TRBV5-6,.,.,.,CASSLRGSYEQYF
TRBV28,.,TRBJ1-1,.,CALWGPGRNTEAFF
TRBV5-1,.,TRBJ2-2,TRBD2,CATQPAGGPTGELFF
TRBV5-4,.,TRBJ1-1,TRBD1,CASSLERTGFTEAFF
TRBV6-1,.,TRBJ1-2,.,CASSEWGRGLIQSGYTF
TRBV6-1,.,TRBJ2-2,TRBD2,CASSGTSGAGELFF
TRBV28,once,TRBJ1-1,.,CASSFPFVTAGAFF
TRBV18,few,TRBJ2-1,TRBD2,CASSTGLASEQFF
TRBV25-1,.,TRBJ1-1,TRBD1,CASSEYRQGAGTEAFF
TRBV28,.,TRBJ2-3,.,CASSFRSGDTQYF
TRBV7-2,.,TRBJ1-1,.,CASSSDPGGLGEAFF
TRBV7-3,once,TRBJ2-1,TRBD1,CASSPTGKAYNEQFF
TRBV28,.,TRBJ1-2,.,CASSSQGYGYTF
TRBV7-2,.,TRBJ1-5,.,CASSLVMGGYSNQPQHF
TRBV5-4,.,TRBJ1-1,.,CASSSGKNTEAFF
TRBV5-6,.,TRBJ2-5,.,CASSLGTQETQYF
TRBV7-8,.,TRBJ2-7,TRBD2,CASNPTSGGSYEQYF
TRBV5-1,.,TRBJ2-2,.,CASSLAAETGELFF
TRBV6-5,.,TRBJ1-4,.,CASSPGGNNEKLFF
TRBV15,.,TRBJ2-7,TRBD2,CATSRGPAGYEQYF
TRBV28,.,TRBJ2-3,.,CASSYPSAADTQYF
TRBV4-2,.,TRBJ1-2,.,CASSQEGQNYGYTF
TRBV28,.,TRBJ1-5,.,CASSLAPGGTQPQHF
TRBV7-9,.,TRBJ2-2,.,CASSLGQGDTGELFF
TRBV5-1,once,.,TRBD2,CASSPPLGTSALEQYF
TRBV18,.,TRBJ2-1,.,CASSPALADYNEQFF
TRBV12-5,.,TRBJ2-1,.,CASAAGQAYNEQFF
TRBV5-4,few,TRBJ2-1,TRBD2,CASSFRAGPGNEQFF
TRBV4-2,.,TRBJ1-2,TRBD1,CASSPQGSSYGYTF
TRBV15,.,TRBJ1-2,TRBD1,CATSRDWGQGVSGYTF
TRBV7-3,.,TRBJ2-5,TRBD2,CASSHLGTSSRETQYF
TRBV28,.,TRBJ1-1,.,CASSLWVGSGTEAFF